This TCR beta chain stems from a study of T-cell memory formation after mild COVID-19. About the study: Among the donors, TCR clusters were largely specific to each donor.

Whole-study results and caveats: Clones contracting over day 15 to 85 were CD4/CD8 balanced, with later expanders leaning CD4+. Day 37-peaking second-wave clones had unconfirmed SARS-CoV-2 specificity. CD4+ clones that contracted lay mainly in CM and EM; CD8+ ones lay in EMRA.

TCRdb re-called the 5' RACE reads with MiXCR, one entry per CDR3 protein. The data show approximately 250,000 distinct CDR3 sequences, with approximately 16% seen just once and roughly a fifth held by the top ten. This clonotype was detected only a few times. As yet, its antigen is unknown. V was pared by 4 bases and J by 7 bases, with 6 bases of the junction left unmatched. This CDR3 is 16 amino acids long. Per the germline V gene, CDR1 is SGHTA and CDR2 is FQGTGA. This TCR derives from a man younger than 35 who had mild COVID-19 (a few samples of this study predate the infection). Cell type and time point are not known. The sequenced material came from PBMCs or a T cell subset sorted from them (not recorded which). V usage is TRBV7-3 and J usage is TRBJ2-1; 14 bases line up with TRBD2. The CDR3 reads CASSSGTSGGLNEQFF. CDR3 DNA sequence: TGTGCCAGCAGCTCAGGGACTAGCGGGGGTTTAAATGAGCAGTTCTTC.